This is a list of T cell receptor beta chains from one sample in a study of blood T cells in healthy people across ages. TCRdb ran MiXCR on the 5' RACE reads and lists one entry per CDR3 protein. This sample has about 1.7 million distinct CDR3 sequences, with roughly 30% found just once. Sequenced input: blood. These receptors came from a woman younger than 45 in good health. Each CDR3 is given with its conserved first and last residue. D genes are given only for firm matches. Size tells how often a clone was seen (once, few, many) or the class of an expanded clone, and some rows leave it out.

d_call	v_call	clone_size	j_call	cdr3_nt	cdr3_aa
-	TRBV5-1	few	TRBJ2-3	TGCGCCAGCAGCTACCTGGAGGCGGGGCGGACAGATACGCAGTATTTT	CASSYLEAGRTDTQYF
-	TRBV7-6	many	TRBJ2-5	TGTGCCAGCACTCGCGGGCAGGGGGAGGGGGAGACCCAGTACTTC	CASTRGQGEGETQYF
TRBD2	TRBV20-1	many	TRBJ2-5	TGCAGTGCTCCCGGGACTAGCTTAATGGAGACCCAGTACTTC	CSAPGTSLMETQYF
TRBD2	TRBV6-5	-	TRBJ2-3	TGTGTCAGCAAACGACAGCGGGATCGCACAGATACGCAGTATTTT	CVSKRQRDRTDTQYF
-	TRBV12-3/TRBV12-4	-	TRBJ2-3	TGTGCCAGCAGCCCGGGACGTATGGGAGGCACAGATACGCAGTATTTT	CASSPGRMGGTDTQYF
-	TRBV10-3	once	TRBJ2-1	TGTGCCATCAGTATTGGGGGTCCGAGCTCCTACAATGAGCAGTTCTTC	CAISIGGPSSYNEQFF
-	TRBV12-3/TRBV12-4	few	TRBJ2-7	TGTGCCAGCAGTTTAGCCCCCGCAGGGGAGCAGTACTTC	CASSLAPAGEQYF
-	TRBV15	-	TRBJ1-2	TGTGCCACCAGCAGAGATGGGGGTGTCGGCTACACCTTC	CATSRDGGVGYTF
-	TRBV10-3	-	TRBJ1-2	TGTGCCATCAGTGAGAAGGCATGGCACAACTATGGCTACACCTTC	CAISEKAWHNYGYTF
-	TRBV20-1	few	TRBJ1-5	TGCAGTGCTGGGGGATCGGACGTTTATAGCAATCAGCCCCAGCATTTT	CSAGGSDVYSNQPQHF
-	TRBV7-9	-	TRBJ2-4	TGTGCCAGCAGCTGTGATGGCGCAGCGGGCATTCAGTACTTC	CASSCDGAAGIQYF
TRBD2	TRBV10-3	-	TRBJ2-3	TGTGCCACCGGGACTAGCGGGCCCAGGACAGATACGCAGTATTTT	CATGTSGPRTDTQYF